Included here is one T cell receptor (beta chain) sequence, with context. There is no known antigen for this receptor. Base qualities were left out, and no much larger clone turns up one base away. This record belongs to a study of blood T cells in healthy people across ages (dated by TCRdb to between 2014 and 2017). Broadly, across the study: Template switching captured roughly one uniquely barcoded TCR beta cDNA molecule per two T cells in model experiments. To avoid experimental bias, donors of different ages were randomly spread across the sequencing lanes. Donors were grouped into four age groups: young (average roughly 15 years), middle-aged (roughly 40), aged (around 62) and long-lived (approximately 82). Age-related changes in TCR beta repertoire diversity were measured in the study by deep sequencing normalized with unique cDNA molecular identifiers. Using the same blood draw, the study looked at two additional independent replicas of 1 million unique cDNA reads for two donors, one aged 18 to 30 and the other aged 80 or older. What the work shows at the level of the full study, not this receptor alone: As age increased, observed TCR beta diversity per million T cells dropped in a roughly linear way, and a significant reduction was already evident by age 40. A strong correlation was found between observed TCR beta diversity and the percentage of naive T cells measured by flow cytometry. Estimates of total diversity from one million sequenced T cells were regarded as lower bounds and underestimates. Because donor CMV infection status was unknown, age-related changes in expanded clonotypes were potentially confounded. Compared with the aged group, the long-lived group had more naive CD4+ T cells, fewer expanded clones and increased TCR diversity, suggesting age selection. Conclusive comparison of naive and antigen-experienced compartments was prevented by the profiling of bulk unsorted PBMCs.

Donors were 39 systemically healthy Caucasian individuals from Russia aged roughly 6 to 90 years. About 10 milliliters of peripheral blood were collected from each donor into EDTA-treated Vacutainer tubes. Ficoll-Paque density-gradient centrifugation was used to isolate PBMCs, with at least 7 million per sample. Trizol reagent was used to extract total RNA from the PBMCs, yielding at least 5.5 micrograms per sample. The percentages of naive CD45RAhigh/CD27high T cells were determined by flow cytometry on a PBMC aliquot from every donor. The library was made by 5' RACE. The sequencer was an Illumina HiSeq 2500. A second PCR of roughly 7 to 11 cycles was performed with a sample-barcoded 5' primer and a J-beta primer mix. A template-switch 5' adaptor carrying 12 random nucleotides introduced a unique molecular identifier onto each TCR beta cDNA molecule. Each sample yielded at least 2.5 million CDR3-containing paired-end reads. All of the RNA was converted into first-strand cDNA using the Mint cDNA synthesis kit, with a TRBC-specific oligonucleotide serving as the primer. Following uracil-DNA glycosylase treatment, a first 18-cycle PCR with universal primers M1SS and BC2_uni_R was performed on all cDNA. As for the original processing: For normalization, 1 million high-quality reads were randomly selected from each sample, with every read carrying a distinct molecular identifier. Reads sharing molecular identifiers were discarded rather than binned into consensus sequences. MiTCR, with a Q25 quality threshold and the strictest error-elimination algorithm, was used for CDR3 identification, clonotype clustering and error correction. Lower-bound total TCR beta diversity was estimated with a nonparametric unseen species model using Euler transformation. TCRdb handled the public reads itself, with Q25 trimming in fastp and clone calling in MiXCR, and kept productive beta chains. A single entry per CDR3 protein holds the most common genes and DNA from its merged rows. These V and J calls rely on TCRdb rather than the paper's analysis. The table for this sample lists about 1.6 million distinct CDR3 sequences; 34% of them were counted only once. The top ten clonotypes cover approximately 10% of the sample.

Sequencing was carried out using blood. The receptor's source is a woman in her twenties or thirties in good health.

The encoded CDR3 is CSATDRDSTDTQYF. The sequenced DNA is TGCAGTGCTACCGACAGGGATAGTACAGATACGCAGTATTTT. Recombination connected TRBV20-1 to TRBJ2-3; 7 bases in between match TRBD1. Taken from cysteine to phenylalanine, the CDR3 has 14 residues. Only the CDR3 part of the read is kept: 42 bases, read in frame from the first base. The germline V gene (reference sequence) specifies DFQATT as CDR1 and SNEGSKA as CDR2. Trimming takes 4 bases off V and 3 bases off J; junction bases not matched to a gene: 7.